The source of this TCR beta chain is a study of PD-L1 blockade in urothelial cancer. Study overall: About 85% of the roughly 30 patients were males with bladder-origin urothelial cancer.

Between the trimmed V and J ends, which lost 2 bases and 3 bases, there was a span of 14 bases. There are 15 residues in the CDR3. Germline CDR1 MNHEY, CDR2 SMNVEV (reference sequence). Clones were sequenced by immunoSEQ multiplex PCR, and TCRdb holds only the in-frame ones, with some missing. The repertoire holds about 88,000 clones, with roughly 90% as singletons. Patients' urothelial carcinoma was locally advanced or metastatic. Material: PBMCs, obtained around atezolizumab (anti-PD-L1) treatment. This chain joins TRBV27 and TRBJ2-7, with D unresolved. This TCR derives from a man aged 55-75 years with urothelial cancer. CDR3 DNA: TGTGCCAGCAGTTTAAAGGAAGACATTTTCTACGAGCAGTACTTC. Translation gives CASSLKEDIFYEQYF.